Sequencing of this TCR beta chain was carried out in a study of blood T cell repertoires in COVID-19 (dated by TCRdb to about 2020). Looking at the study overall: The collaborator samples originated in the United States, Italy and Spain and spanned the acute and convalescent phases of COVID-19. The material from the prospective study consisted of cDNA or gDNA derived from T cells, B-cell-depleted T cells, or PBMCs. Subjects who had been exposed to COVID-19, were actively infected with it, or had recovered from it provided the deeply sampled blood TCRbeta repertoires that made up the dataset. A de-identified subject ID, COVID-19 status, age in years and sex were almost always included in the sample metadata. The repertoires were released in a freely available public database intended as a resource for research on the immune response to SARS-CoV-2. Samples came from the ongoing ImmuneRACE study (first 160 participants) plus 1,254 subjects from 6 global collaborators. Where available, HLA class I and class II types were obtained from metadata supplied by the sample provider rather than from assay-based typing. Results the study describes overall, beyond this receptor: The amount of clinical and demographic metadata varied by source and participant and was provided uncurated.

Whole blood was collected in K2EDTA tubes by collaborating institutions according to the institutions' own protocols. For TCRbeta analysis, collaborators shipped samples as frozen whole blood, isolated PBMCs, or DNA extracted from either of those sample types. Sequences ENHRY (CDR1) and SYGVKD (CDR2) are obtained from the germline V gene. The CDR3 contains 14 residues, cysteine and phenylalanine counted. The sequence is cut down to CDR3 DNA, 42 bases in frame from base 1. Trimming leaves V shorter by 10 bases and J shorter by 2 bases, with the junction holding 10 bases beyond the gene matches. Worth noting for this clone: Its binding antigen is unknown. Base qualities were left out, and no much larger clone turns up one base away.

The immunoSEQ Assay, a bias-controlled multiplex PCR, was used to amplify TCRbeta CDR3 regions from genomic DNA. The study's own analysis went as follows. Nucleated cell counts per sample were estimated from amplification of reference gene primers within the assay. To quantify the absolute abundance of each unique TCRbeta CDR3 rearrangement, sequence reads were collapsed and filtered. For each sample, productive Simpson clonality was calculated as the square root of Simpson's diversity index across productive rearrangements. Imported from immuneACCESS, the table was reduced by TCRdb to in-frame sequences with V and J called. These copies leave out some clones; in studies compared against another copy, an unresolved V gene accounts for under half, and the cause of the remainder is not known. D and trimming come from the DNA, and the V and J calls and clone size come from that table. In all, the sample holds about 310,000 clones, and 80% to 90% of those were seen once. 1% of the sample belongs to the ten largest clones.

Sequencing was done on a sample of peripheral blood. The sequence came from a man between 45 and 60 years old with active or convalescent COVID-19. The rearranged segments are TRBV10-3 and TRBJ2-7; a stretch of 8 junction bases matches TRBD2. This receptor has the CDR3 CATTGGGSAYEQYF. The DNA is TGTGCCACCACCGGGGGGGGGAGCGCCTACGAGCAGTACTTC.